This TCR beta chain was profiled in a study of T cells after yellow fever vaccination. Per the germline V gene, CDR1 is LNHDA and CDR2 is SQIVND (reference sequence). CDR3 length: 14 residues. The authors made TCR cDNA by 5'RACE template switching, adding a universal primer site and UMIs. TCRdb re-analysed the 5' RACE reads in MiXCR, keeping a single row per CDR3 protein. Of 450,000 to 550,000 distinct CDR3 sequences detected, roughly a fifth appear once; the ten largest clones hold about a sixth. About this clonotype itself: Compared with germline, one end of the junction differs, possibly owing to a read error.

This sequence was found in a man in his late teens or twenties who received the YFV17D yellow fever vaccine. The chain couples TRBV19 to TRBJ2-5; the D gene could be TRBD1 or TRBD2 (5 bases each). The specimen was PBMCs, collected roughly 20 days after the first yellow fever vaccination. CDR3 coding DNA: TGTGCCAGTAGTACCCGCCCGGGGTCGGGGCAGCAAGACTTC. It specifies CASSTRPGSGQQDF.